Sequencing of this T cell receptor beta chain was carried out in a study of T cells after yellow fever vaccination. Study as a whole: SMART-Seq v4 Ultra Low Input served to prepare low-cell-number fractions.

One entry per CDR3 protein results from TCRdb running MiXCR on the 5' RACE reads. The sample contains almost 600,000 distinct CDR3 sequences, 13% of which appear only once. Points from the study as a whole: By day 5 rather than day 15, the secondary response had peaked, though it was weaker. Primary-vaccination clones mostly resurfaced post-booster (around 96% CD4, under 90% CD8).

Germline-derived CDR1 and CDR2 are DFQATT and SNEGSKA (reference sequence). CDR3 length equals 15 residues. V trimming: 1 base; J trimming: 4 bases; junction bases outside the gene matches: 5. This clonotype has a handful of counts. What it recognizes is unknown. The clonotype comes from a man aged 25-45 years who received the YFV17D yellow fever vaccine. Sequenced material: PBMCs, taken on the day of the yellow fever booster vaccination. The rearrangement uses TRBV20-1 and TRBJ1-4; 8 bases align to TRBD1. CDR3 residues: CSARGQGQDNEKLFF. The DNA for the CDR3 is TGCAGTGCTAGAGGCCAGGGACAGGATAATGAAAAACTGTTTTTT.